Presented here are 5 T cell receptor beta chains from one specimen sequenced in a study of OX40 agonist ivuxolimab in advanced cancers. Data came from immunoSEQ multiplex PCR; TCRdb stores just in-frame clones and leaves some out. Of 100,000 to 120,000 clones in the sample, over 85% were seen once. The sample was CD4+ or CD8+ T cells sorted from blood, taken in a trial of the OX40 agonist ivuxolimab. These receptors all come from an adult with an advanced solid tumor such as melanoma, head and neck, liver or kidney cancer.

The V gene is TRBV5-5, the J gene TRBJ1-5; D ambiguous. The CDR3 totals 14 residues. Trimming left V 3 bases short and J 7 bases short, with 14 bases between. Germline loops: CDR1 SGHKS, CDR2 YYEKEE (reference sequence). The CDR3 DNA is TGTGCCAGCAGCTCGATTGAGGAAGCCCAGCCCCAGCATTTT. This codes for CASSSIEEAQPQHF.

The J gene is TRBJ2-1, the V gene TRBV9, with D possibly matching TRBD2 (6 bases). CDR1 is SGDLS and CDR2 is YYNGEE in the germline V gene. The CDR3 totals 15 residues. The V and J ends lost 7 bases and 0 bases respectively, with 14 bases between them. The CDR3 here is CASSLDYSSYNEQFF. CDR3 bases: TGTGCCAGCTCCCTGGACTACAGCTCCTACAATGAGCAGTTCTTC. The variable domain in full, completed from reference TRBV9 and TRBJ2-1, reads DSGVTQTPKHLITATGQRVTLRCSPRSGDLSVYWYQQSLDQGLQFLIQYYNGEERAKGNILERFSAQQFPDLHSELNLSSLELGDSALYFCASSLDYSSYNEQFFGPGTRLTVL.

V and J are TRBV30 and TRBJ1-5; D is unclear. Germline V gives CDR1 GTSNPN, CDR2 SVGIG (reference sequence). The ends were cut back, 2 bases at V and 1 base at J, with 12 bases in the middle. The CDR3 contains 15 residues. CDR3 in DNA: TGTGCCTGGAGTCCGATGGGGAGGAGCAATCAGCCCCAGCATTTT. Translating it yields CAWSPMGRSNQPQHF.

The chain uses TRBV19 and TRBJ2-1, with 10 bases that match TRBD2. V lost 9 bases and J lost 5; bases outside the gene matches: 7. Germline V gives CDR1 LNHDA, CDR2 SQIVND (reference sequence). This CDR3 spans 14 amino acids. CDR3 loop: CASAGLADHNEQFF. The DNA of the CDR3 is TGTGCCAGCGCAGGACTAGCGGACCACAATGAGCAGTTCTTC.

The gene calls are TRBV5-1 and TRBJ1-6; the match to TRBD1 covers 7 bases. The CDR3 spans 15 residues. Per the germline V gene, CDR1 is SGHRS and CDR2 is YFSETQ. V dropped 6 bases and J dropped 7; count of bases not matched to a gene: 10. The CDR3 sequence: CASTTLTGENSPLHF. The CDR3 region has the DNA TGCGCCAGCACCACTCTTACAGGGGAAAATTCACCCCTCCACTTT.